These 27 T cell receptor beta chains were all obtained from the same sample, sequenced in a study of regulatory T cells in long-lasting Graves disease (dated by TCRdb to about 2021). In the paper's terms, the time point label means: persistent/refractory GD, antithyroid drugs over 5 years with positive TRAb. For both TCR sequencing and RNA sequencing, RNA was extracted from PBMCs using TRIzol. Receptor libraries were prepared by multiplex PCR. Sequencing was performed on an Illumina HiSeq 4000. iRepertoire HTBI primers and Arm-PCR amplification of CDR3 regions were used to construct TCR beta libraries. TCRdb ran its own pipeline on the public reads, namely fastp trimming at Q25 and MiXCR clone calling, and kept in-frame beta chains. When rows share a CDR3 protein, they turn into one entry using the most common DNA and genes. The sample records around 400,000 distinct CDR3 sequences, about a quarter of which are singletons. Roughly 30% of the sample lies in the top ten.

Source: peripheral blood mononuclear cells (PBMCs), taken when the disease was refractory, from a patient treated with antithyroid drugs. These receptors originate from a female donor with Graves disease.

J is TRBJ2-7 and V is TRBV15, with 7 positions matching TRBD2. Germline CDR1 and CDR2: LNHNV and YYDKDF (reference sequence). There are 13 residues in the CDR3. V lost 4 bases, J lost 6 bases, and 6 bases stayed unmatched. DNA of the CDR3: TGTGCCACCAGCAAAGGACTAGTTGGCGAGCAGTACTTC. This encodes CATSKGLVGEQYF. The full variable domain, completed using reference TRBV15 and TRBJ2-7, is DAMVIQNPRYQVTQFGKPVTLSCSQTLNHNVMYWYQQKSSQAPKLLFHYYDKDFNNEADTPDNFQSRRPNTSFCFLDIRSPGLGDTAMYLCATSKGLVGEQYFGPGTRLTVT.

The table lists this clonotype with a few counts. This may come from a read error, since a much larger clone is one base off. The chain uses TRBV6-1 and TRBJ2-7, with a possible D match to TRBD2 (6 bases). CDR1 is MNHNS, CDR2 SASEGT, per germline. The CDR3 extends over 14 amino acids. The ends were cut back, 4 bases at V and 0 bases at J, with 10 bases in the middle. The CDR3 DNA is TGTGCCAGCAGTGGGGGGGAGACCTCCTACGAGCAGTACTTC. Its translation is CASSGGETSYEQYF.

The chain couples TRBV28 to TRBJ2-2, with TRBD2 as a possible D gene (6 bases). Germline V lookup: CDR1 MDHEN, CDR2 SYDVKM. CDR3 size: 18 residues. Trimming took 6 bases from V and 7 from J, leaving 27 bases between them. The CDR3 nucleotides are TGTGCCAGCAGAATGTTCCCGGGACTCCCACCTGAGGGCGGGGAGCTGTTTTTT. Residues: CASRMFPGLPPEGGELFF.

This clonotype has only a few counts. The rearrangement uses TRBV5-1 and TRBJ1-6; 8 bases are shared with TRBD1. Germline CDR1 SGHRS, CDR2 YFSETQ. This CDR3 has 14 residues. The ends lost 1 base at V and 8 bases at J; junction bases unmatched: 2. CDR3 DNA sequence: TGCGCCAGCAGCTTGACAGGGGGGGATTCACCCCTCCACTTT. Protein sequence: CASSLTGGDSPLHF.

There are many counts of this clonotype. The chain joins TRBV28 to TRBJ2-5; D possibly matches TRBD1 or TRBD2 (7 bases each). Trimming removed 6 bases at V and 4 bases at J, with 12 bases between. This CDR3 has 13 amino acids. Germline lookup yields CDR1 MDHEN and CDR2 SYDVKM. In nucleotides, the CDR3 is TGTGCCAGCAGCCAGGGGGGGTTAGAGACCCAGTACTTC. Amino acids: CASSQGGLETQYF.

The sample holds a few counts of this clonotype. CDR3 sequence: CATSDHTGTGRHNEQFF. CDR3 DNA: TGTGCCACCAGTGATCATACCGGGACAGGGAGGCACAATGAGCAGTTCTTC. The chain couples TRBV24-1 to TRBJ2-1; 9 bases are shared with TRBD1. Per germline, CDR1 KGHDR and CDR2 SFDVKD. This CDR3 region has 17 residues. The trim removed 3 bases at V and 5 bases at J, leaving 10 bases unmatched.

This clonotype was observed many times. This chain connects TRBV12-3 or TRBV12-4 to TRBJ1-1; maybe TRBD1 (5 bases). The V end lost 5 bases, the J end lost 4 bases, and 14 bases lay between the germline ends. The CDR3 covers 14 residues. In DNA form, the CDR3 reads TGTGCCAGCAGTGCCACAGGCATCGGCACTGAAGCTTTCTTT. Translating gives CASSATGIGTEAFF.

This clonotype was counted only a few times. This chain connects TRBV5-1 to TRBJ1-6; TRBD1 matches 7 bases. Germline V gene data show CDR1 as SGHRS and CDR2 as YFSETQ. Unmatched junction bases numbered 12, after V lost 3 bases and J lost 9 bases. The length of the CDR3 is 16 residues. CDR3 loop: CASSWGDRADPSPLHF. The DNA of the CDR3 is TGCGCCAGCAGCTGGGGCGACAGGGCGGATCCTTCACCCCTCCACTTT.

This clonotype has at least ten counts. V is TRBV7-2 and J is TRBJ1-5, with 7 positions matching TRBD1. Per the germline V gene, CDR1 is SGHTA and CDR2 is FQGNSA. V trimming: 2 bases; J trimming: 4 bases; junction bases outside the gene matches: 2. This CDR3 spans 14 amino acids. CDR3 sequence: CASSLSGGNQPQHF. CDR3 DNA: TGTGCCAGCAGCTTATCAGGGGGGAATCAGCCCCAGCATTTT.

This clonotype was detected many times. This rearrangement joins TRBV29-1 to TRBJ2-7; D is possibly TRBD1 (5 bases). V lost 4 bases and J 1 base, leaving 11 bases between the germline ends. CDR3 size: 13 residues. The germline CDR1 and CDR2 sequences are SQVTM and ANQGSEA. The CDR3 DNA sequence: TGCAGCGTTGGTTTAGCAGGGTCCTACGAGCAGTACTTC. Amino acid sequence: CSVGLAGSYEQYF.

The V call is TRBV5-1, the J call TRBJ2-5, with 7 positions matching TRBD2. The V segment lost 3 bases and the J segment 4 bases; nucleotides outside the gene matches: 15. There are 17 residues in the CDR3. Germline CDR1 SGHRS, CDR2 YFSETQ. The CDR3 loop reads CASSSRGGSPTGETQYF. The CDR3 DNA follows: TGCGCCAGCAGCTCCCGGGGAGGGAGCCCAACCGGAGAGACCCAGTACTTC.

The rearrangement uses TRBV6-1 and TRBJ2-5, with 8 bases aligning to TRBD1. The length of the CDR3 is 15 residues. Germline V gene lookup returns CDR1 MNHNS and CDR2 SASEGT. Trimming at V came to 7 bases and at J to 5 bases, leaving 12 bases not matched to a gene. The CDR3 DNA sequence: TGTGCCAGCAAAGCTCGGACAGGGCCCCGCGAGACCCAGTACTTC. Translation: CASKARTGPRETQYF.

This clonotype was counted a few times. The J gene is TRBJ1-1, the V gene TRBV11-2; 7 bases are a match to TRBD1. The CDR3 has 15 amino acids. V lost 5 bases and J lost 3; bases outside the gene matches: 9. Germline CDR1 reads SGHAT; CDR2 reads FQNNGV. CDR3: CASSKTGMGDTEAFF. For the CDR3, the DNA is TGTGCCAGCAGCAAGACAGGGATGGGGGACACTGAAGCTTTCTTT.

This clonotype was detected once. V usage is TRBV28 and J usage is TRBJ2-5; 10 nucleotides line up with TRBD2. J was trimmed by 3 bases and V by 6 bases; bases with no gene match: 1. This CDR3 region has 13 residues. In germline, CDR1 is MDHEN, CDR2 SYDVKM. CDR3 bases: TGTGCCAGCAGAGCGGGAGGGGAAGAGACCCAGTACTTC. It specifies CASRAGGEETQYF. Full variable domain (missing parts from reference TRBV28 and TRBJ2-5): DVKVTQSSRYLVKRTGEKVFLECVQDMDHENMFWYRQDPGLGLRLIYFSYDVKMKEKGDIPEGYSVSREKKERFSLILESASTNQTSMYLCASRAGGEETQYFGPGTRLLVL.

This clonotype was found a few times. CDR3 nucleotide sequence: TGTGCCTGGAGAATAAGTTGGACCACAGATACGCAGTATTTT. As protein: CAWRISWTTDTQYF. The genes are TRBV30 and TRBJ2-3; unclear D gene. With 3 bases removed from V and 2 bases from J, the gap between germline ends came to 12 bases. The length of the CDR3 is 14 residues. Per germline, CDR1 GTSNPN and CDR2 SVGIG (reference sequence).

This clonotype has a count of ten or more. The V gene is TRBV24-1, the J gene TRBJ1-6; TRBD1 aligns across 7 bases. This CDR3 contains 16 residues. Germline V lookup: CDR1 KGHDR, CDR2 SFDVKD. The trim removed 2 bases at V and 9 bases at J, leaving 9 bases unmatched. CDR3 in DNA: TGTGCCACCAGTGATTCCAGACAGGGCGCCCGTTCACCCCTCCACTTT. Encoded protein: CATSDSRQGARSPLHF.

In its sample, this clonotype was seen a few times. J is TRBJ1-6 and V is TRBV29-1, with D unresolved. The ends were cut back, 2 bases at V and 7 bases at J, with 9 bases in the middle. The CDR3 is 13 amino acids. Germline V CDR1 and CDR2: SQVTM, ANQGSEA. CDR3 coding DNA: TGCAGCGTTGAATTGGGTGACAATTCACCCCTCCACTTT. Encoded protein: CSVELGDNSPLHF. Supplemented by reference TRBV29-1 and TRBJ1-6, the full variable domain reads SAVISQKPSRDICQRGTSLTIQCQVDSQVTMMFWYRQQPGQSLTLIATANQGSEATYESGFVIDKFPISRPNLTFSTLTVSNMSPEDSSIYLCSVELGDNSPLHFGNGTRLTVT.

The V gene is TRBV3-1, the J gene TRBJ2-5; D call uncertain. This CDR3 has 14 residues. V was cut by 0 bases and J by 5 bases, with 10 bases left in between. CDR1 LGHDT and CDR2 YNNKEL come from the germline V gene (reference sequence). As DNA, the CDR3 is TGTGCCAGCAGCCAAGAGATCCTCTCGGAGACCCAGTACTTC. Protein sequence: CASSQEILSETQYF.

This clonotype was counted ten times or more. The gene calls are TRBV2 and TRBJ2-5; 13 nucleotides line up with TRBD2. CDR3 length: 15 residues. CDR1 and CDR2 (germline): SNHLY, FYNNEI. With V trimmed by 5 bases and J by 4 bases, 4 bases remained unmatched. In nucleotides, the CDR3 is TGTGCCAGCAGTCAACTAGCGGGAGGGAGAGAGACCCAGTACTTC. Its protein is CASSQLAGGRETQYF.

Many counts were recorded for this clonotype. The J gene is TRBJ1-1, the V gene TRBV7-9; a possible D gene is TRBD1 (6 bases). Trimming removed 5 bases from V and 8 bases from J, with 15 bases in between. The CDR3 is 13 residues long. Germline CDR1 is SEHNR and CDR2 is FQNEAQ (reference sequence). The CDR3 DNA reads as TGTGCCAGCAGCGCGTCCACAGGGACCGAAGCTTTCTTT. This translates into CASSASTGTEAFF.

The chain combines TRBV7-9 with TRBJ1-1, with 9 bases that match TRBD1. CDR1 and CDR2 from the germline V gene are SEHNR and FQNEAQ (reference sequence). J lost 3 bases, V lost 4 bases, and 6 bases had no gene match. This CDR3 spans 15 amino acids. The CDR3 protein is CASSSEQGADTEAFF. CDR3 nucleotides: TGTGCCAGCAGCTCTGAACAGGGGGCGGACACTGAAGCTTTCTTT.

This clonotype has ten or more counts. The chain joins TRBV28 to TRBJ1-5, with D possibly being TRBD1 (5 bases). CDR3 length equals 14 residues. Germline loops: CDR1 MDHEN, CDR2 SYDVKM. The V end lost 2 bases, the J end lost 6 bases, and 11 bases lay between the germline ends. The CDR3 loop is CASSLARASQPQHF. CDR3 nucleotide sequence: TGTGCCAGCAGTTTAGCCAGGGCTAGTCAGCCCCAGCATTTT.

The chain links TRBV4-2 to TRBJ2-7; 7 bases fit TRBD2. The CDR3 has 14 amino acids. Trimming took 6 bases from V and 0 from J; bases not matched to a gene: 5. From germline, CDR1 is LGHNA and CDR2 YNFKEQ. The DNA of the CDR3 is TGTGCCAGCAGAGCACTAGCGAGCTCCTACGAGCAGTACTTC. Its translation is CASRALASSYEQYF.

This clonotype was seen only a few times. The rearrangement uses TRBV3-1 and TRBJ1-1; D remains ambiguous. The CDR3 runs to 14 residues. V was clipped by 0 bases and J by 2 bases, with 7 bases between them. CDR1 and CDR2 from the germline V gene are LGHDT and YNNKEL (reference sequence). The CDR3 DNA sequence: TGTGCCAGCAGCCAAGATACCGAAAACACTGAAGCTTTCTTT. Encoded protein: CASSQDTENTEAFF.

V and J are TRBV28 and TRBJ2-1, with 11 bases fitting TRBD2. With 4 bases clipped from V and 7 bases from J, the junction kept 6 bases outside the gene matches. This CDR3 region has 15 residues. Looked up from germline, CDR1 is MDHEN and CDR2 is SYDVKM. The CDR3 region is CASSSLAGGLNEQFF. For the CDR3, the DNA is TGTGCCAGCAGTTCTTTAGCGGGAGGGTTGAATGAGCAGTTCTTC. Looking up the rest from reference TRBV28 and TRBJ2-1 gives the full variable domain: DVKVTQSSRYLVKRTGEKVFLECVQDMDHENMFWYRQDPGLGLRLIYFSYDVKMKEKGDIPEGYSVSREKKERFSLILESASTNQTSMYLCASSSLAGGLNEQFFGPGTRLTVL.

Ten or more counts support this clonotype. The chain couples TRBV11-1 to TRBJ2-5; D gene uncertain. V was trimmed by 4 bases and J by 3 bases, leaving 12 bases between them. Per the germline V gene, CDR1 is SGHAT and CDR2 is FQDESV (reference sequence). This CDR3 has 14 residues. CDR3 sequence (DNA): TGTGCCAGCAGCTCTAATATGGGGAAAGAGACCCAGTACTTC. Its translation: CASSSNMGKETQYF.

This clonotype occurred a few times. V usage is TRBV7-2 and J usage is TRBJ2-7; 7 bases line up with TRBD1. Germline V gene lookup returns CDR1 SGHTA and CDR2 FQGNSA. V trimming: 1 base; J trimming: 3 bases; junction bases outside the gene matches: 6. The CDR3 contains 15 residues. For the CDR3, the DNA is TGTGCCAGCAGCTTAGTAGGGACAGCCAACTACGAGCAGTACTTC. This gives the protein CASSLVGTANYEQYF.